The rows below give T cell receptor beta chains drawn from one sample of a study of spatial heterogeneity in lung cancer. TCRdb processed the 5' RACE reads anew with MiXCR; each CDR3 protein has one entry. The sample gives 6,400 or so distinct CDR3 sequences, around 18% of which show up once; around 15% is in the top ten. The specimen was normal lung tissue next to the tumor, collected at surgery. All receptors derive from a male donor with early-stage non-small cell lung cancer. CDR3s include the opening cysteine and the closing phenylalanine or tryptophan. D genes are given only for firm matches. Only some rows state a clone size, as once, few, many or a class for expanded clones.

V	size	J	D	DNA	CDR3
TRBV28	.	TRBJ1-4	TRBD1	TGTGCCAGCAGTTACGACAGGGGGAGCGATGAAAAACTGTTTTTT	CASSYDRGSDEKLFF
TRBV20-1	.	TRBJ1-5	TRBD1	TGCAGTGCCCGGGGACAGAAAAAGGGGAAAAATCAGCCCCAGCATTTT	CSARGQKKGKNQPQHF
TRBV7-2	.	TRBJ2-2	.	TGTGCCAGCAGCTTAATCCCGGAGCGGGAGCTGTTTTTT	CASSLIPERELFF
TRBV20-1	few	TRBJ2-3	TRBD2	TGCAGTGCATCGGGGACTAGCGACCCCCCGAATACGCAGTATTTT	CSASGTSDPPNTQYF
TRBV18	medium-sized	TRBJ1-1	.	TGTGCCAGCTCAGCCGGTCTGGCAGAACTGGCTGAAGCTTTCTTT	CASSAGLAELAEAFF
TRBV12-2	.	TRBJ1-1	.	TGCGCAAGTCGCTTTCCCCCCCCTAGTACTGAAGCTTTCTTT	CASRFPPPSTEAFF
TRBV19	.	TRBJ2-2	TRBD1	TGTGCCAGTAGTATATTTCAGGGGGCGGCCCCCGGGGAGCTGTTTTTT	CASSIFQGAAPGELFF
TRBV30	few	TRBJ2-5	TRBD1	TGTGCCTGGAGTGACTTGACAGGGGTAGAGACCCAGTACTTC	CAWSDLTGVETQYF
TRBV7-2	.	TRBJ2-7	TRBD2	TGTGCCAGCAGAGGAGTAGATCCGCGGGGAGGGTCCTACGAGCAGTACTTC	CASRGVDPRGGSYEQYF
TRBV20-1	.	TRBJ2-3	TRBD2	TGCAGTGCTGGAGACCCGACTAGCGGGAGTATGGATACGCAGTATTTT	CSAGDPTSGSMDTQYF
TRBV12-3/TRBV12-4	medium-sized	TRBJ1-1	.	TGTGCCAGCAGTTTAGCAGGAGGGTACACTGAAGCTTTCTTT	CASSLAGGYTEAFF
TRBV28	once	TRBJ1-1	.	TGTGCCAGCAGTTTAAGGACAGAGCTGAACACTGAAGCTTTCTTT	CASSLRTELNTEAFF
TRBV6-6	few	TRBJ2-7	.	TGTGCCAGCAGTTATGACTCCGGACCAACCTACGAGCAGTACTTC	CASSYDSGPTYEQYF
TRBV11-1	.	TRBJ1-6	TRBD1	TGTGCCAGCAGCCTTTGGACAGGGGGCAGCTCACCCCTCCACTTT	CASSLWTGGSSPLHF
TRBV7-8	few	TRBJ2-7	.	TGTGCCAGCAGCTTAGTTCCAGGTTACGAGCAGTACTTC	CASSLVPGYEQYF
TRBV7-9	.	TRBJ2-3	.	TGTGCCAGCAGCACTCAGAGGAGAGCAGATACGCAGTATTTT	CASSTQRRADTQYF
TRBV20-1	few	TRBJ2-7	.	TGCAGTGCTAGAGATCTTTCTGAGGACCACCCCTACGAGCAGTACTTC	CSARDLSEDHPYEQYF
TRBV7-8	.	TRBJ1-5	.	TGTGCCAGCAGCTTAGGGCAGGGATACTATCAGCCCCAGCATTTT	CASSLGQGYYQPQHF